Detailed here is one T cell receptor (beta chain). Only CD45RO-negative cells positively selected for CCR7 counted as naive CD8 cells, so terminally differentiated effector memory CD45RA+ cells were excluded. The V gene end was trimmed by 7 bases and the J gene end by 0 bases; junction bases not matched to a gene: 12. CDR1 MDHEN and CDR2 SYDVKM come from the germline V gene. The CDR3 totals 16 residues. The sample originates from a study of shared clonotypes between healthy human individuals. Study background: Each donor had three CD4 naive, three CD4 memory, two CD8 naive and one CD8 memory plate.

Data came from immunoSEQ multiplex PCR; TCRdb stores just in-frame clones and leaves some out. The sample yields under 850,000 clones, around 93% seen once. The chain has TRBV28 and TRBJ2-7; 7 bases match TRBD1. This receptor was obtained from a young man in good health. Input material: naive CD8+ T cells sorted from blood. The CDR3: CASTDPGQISSYEQYF. CDR3 coding DNA: TGTGCCAGCACCGACCCGGGACAGATTAGCTCCTACGAGCAGTACTTC.